The 11 T cell receptor beta chains below come from one sample, sequenced in a study of T cell responses to AZD1222 COVID-19 vaccine. Assay used: immunoSEQ multiplex PCR; TCRdb lists only in-frame clones, some missing. Of fewer than 150,000 clones listed, 90% to 95% are singletons. Material: peripheral blood, obtained 28 days after the second AZD1222 dose. These receptors came from an adult who received the AZD1222 COVID-19 vaccine.

The rearrangement links TRBV30 to TRBJ1-2; D perhaps matches TRBD1 (6 bases). V lost 2 bases to trimming and J lost 7 bases, with 11 bases between them. The CDR3 is 12 amino acids. The germline gives CDR1 GTSNPN, CDR2 SVGIG (reference sequence). Written as DNA, the CDR3 is TGTGCCTGGAGTCCCGGGGGCCCTGGCTACACCTTC. The encoded protein is CAWSPGGPGYTF.

This sequence joins TRBV7-8 and TRBJ2-5; 8 nucleotides match TRBD1. V was clipped by 4 bases and J by 4 bases; unmatched bases: 2. Germline CDR1 SGHVS, CDR2 FQNEAQ. This CDR3 is built from 13 residues. The CDR3 sequence: CASSSDRGETQYF. The DNA of the CDR3 is TGTGCCAGCAGCTCCGACAGGGGAGAGACCCAGTACTTC.

This clone was picked up one time. The chain carries TRBV7-2 and TRBJ1-3; D remains ambiguous. This CDR3 is 13 amino acids long. The germline gives CDR1 SGHTA, CDR2 FQGNSA. Trimming removed 4 bases from V and 8 bases from J, with 12 bases in between. The CDR3 DNA sequence: TGTGCCAGCAGCTCTCGGACTGTTGACACCATATATTTT. Translation gives CASSSRTVDTIYF.

The chain has TRBV5-4 and TRBJ1-1; 7 bases fit TRBD1. The CDR3 extends over 13 amino acids. V dropped 4 bases and J dropped 5; count of bases not matched to a gene: 5. Germline CDR1 is SGHNT and CDR2 is YYREEE (reference sequence). CDR3 loop: CASSPGDRTEAFF. In DNA form, the CDR3 reads TGTGCCAGCAGCCCTGGGGACAGAACTGAAGCTTTCTTT.

The chain couples TRBV27 to TRBJ1-2; D unresolved. The CDR3 contains 16 residues. The ends were cut back, 2 bases at V and 3 bases at J, with 16 bases in the middle. CDR1 and CDR2 from the germline V gene are MNHEY and SMNVEV (reference sequence). The CDR3 bases are TGTGCCAGCAGTTTAGGGAGGGCAGGTCGGCACTATGGCTACACCTTC. This encodes CASSLGRAGRHYGYTF.

CDR3 protein: CASSSSWAGGPSEQYF. In nucleotides, the CDR3 is TGTGCCAGCAGCTCGTCGTGGGCGGGAGGGCCGAGCGAGCAGTACTTC. The rearrangement joins TRBV13 to TRBJ2-7; 9 positions agree with TRBD2. V gave up 4 bases and J gave up 6 bases; unmatched junction bases: 13. CDR3 length: 16 residues. Germline-derived CDR1 and CDR2 are PRHDT and FYEKMQ (reference sequence). Complete variable domain (other parts from reference TRBV13 and TRBJ2-7): AAGVIQSPRHLIKEKRETATLKCYPIPRHDTVYWYQQGPGQDPQFLISFYEKMQSDKGSIPDRFSAQQFSDYHSELNMSSLELGDSALYFCASSSSWAGGPSEQYFGPGTRLTVT.

The V and J genes are TRBV19 and TRBJ1-4, with 9 bases fitting TRBD1. CDR3 length: 14 amino acids. V lost 6 bases to trimming and J lost 8 bases; unmatched junction nucleotides: 7. Per germline, CDR1 LNHDA and CDR2 SQIVND (reference sequence). The CDR3 region is CASRRDRVGEKLFF. The CDR3 nucleotides read TGTGCCAGTAGGAGGGACAGGGTAGGCGAAAAACTGTTTTTT.

The chain has TRBV19 and TRBJ2-1; no definite D call. The CDR3 consists of 14 residues. From germline, CDR1 is LNHDA and CDR2 SQIVND (reference sequence). The V gene lost 6 bases and the J gene lost 1 base, with 10 bases spanning the gap. In DNA, the CDR3 is TGTGCCAGTAGGCCGGACGTTTCCTACAATGAGCAGTTCTTC. Translation: CASRPDVSYNEQFF.

The V gene is TRBV5-6, the J gene TRBJ2-7; D unresolved. CDR1 is SGHDT, CDR2 YYEEEE, per germline. This CDR3 contains 14 residues. Trimming removed 4 bases at V and 2 bases at J, with 13 bases between. The CDR3 region is CASSPGVGTYEQYF. Written as DNA, the CDR3 is TGTGCCAGCAGCCCCGGAGTTGGAACCTACGAGCAGTACTTC.

The chain recombines TRBV5-8 with TRBJ1-6; no clear D gene. Germline-derived CDR1 and CDR2 are SGHTS and YDEGEE. The CDR3 covers 13 residues. V shed 4 bases and J shed 4 bases, with 6 bases lying between them. As DNA, the CDR3 is TGTGCCAGCAGCCTAGAATATAATTCACCCCTCCACTTT. Protein: CASSLEYNSPLHF.

The V call is TRBV7-6, the J call TRBJ2-1; 15 bases are shared with TRBD2. There are 19 residues in the CDR3. The J segment lost 7 bases and the V segment lost 4 bases, leaving 14 bases of the junction unmatched. Per the germline V gene, CDR1 is SGHVS and CDR2 is FNYEAQ. The CDR3 protein is CASSSSRGEGLAGGNEQFF. The DNA for the CDR3 is TGTGCCAGCAGCTCCTCCAGGGGAGAAGGACTAGCGGGGGGGAATGAGCAGTTCTTC.